This T cell receptor beta chain was identified in a study of cytomegalovirus exposure and HLA in healthy donors listed by TCRdb under 2017. Describing the broader study: An earlier analysis of about 530 of the donors reported about 260 Gb of sequence data and 100 million to 120 million unique TCR beta sequences obtained from roughly 180 million T cells. Roughly 300 gigabases of sequencing data and roughly 81 million unique TCR sequences made up an early release that covered fewer than 650 HLA-typed donors. Of the 350 to 400 genotyped donors, 65% to 90% fell in the genetic ancestry cluster associated with self-reported Caucasian donors. The study aimed to test whether signatures of past pathogen exposure could be identified by cataloging public T cell receptors. Using immunosequencing, the study profiled T cell repertoires from about 620 subjects and related those repertoires to cytomegalovirus serostatus. A separate validation cohort of roughly 110 different subjects was used in addition to the 666-subject first cohort. The study combined high-throughput TCR immunosequencing, statistical association of individual TCRs with disease status, and machine learning to predict cytomegalovirus infection status. A later analysis re-examined previously published TCR beta repertoires from 500 to 700 donors and added high-resolution HLA genotyping to investigate patterns of TCR occurrence. Rather than drawing on any new phenotypic data, the later analysis identified candidate immune exposures from TCR beta sequences and the way those sequences occurred across donors. In an earlier analysis of 587 of the donors, high-throughput TCR beta sequencing was used to judge whether each TCR beta V gene segment behaved as functional or pseudogenic. Donor age, sex, ethnicity and CMV serostatus were compiled alongside the repertoire data. Genome-wide SNP genotypes for about 55% of the 666 donors were used in a later genetic analysis, which treated that subset as a discovery cohort. Every repertoire in the discovery cohort had been generated on one and the same sequencing platform. Both class I and class II loci were covered by HLA typing, at four-digit resolution. Typing coverage differed by locus: A, B, C, DRB1 and DQB1 were typed in roughly 620-630 donors, DQA1 in about 500, DPA1 in over 600, and DPB1 in 400 to 490. A few DR-DQ haplotypes were treated as single units for association and clustering because of strong linkage in the cohort. On average, roughly 240,000 unique TCR beta nucleotide sequences were sequenced per donor among some 420 genotyped donors of the cohort, with roughly 18% of those sequences being non-productive.

The investigation overall reported the following: In a later analysis, 16,951 TCR beta sequences were associated with specific HLA alleles at a false discovery rate of 0.05. Immune exposure information for the cohort was limited to CMV serostatus. Roughly uniform sequencing depth across donors was assumed in presence/absence analyses, although this assumption may not hold. A further reported finding was that TCR beta sequences accurately predicted the HLA-A and HLA-B alleles for most subjects in the first cohort. Because HLA typing was unavailable for some donors at each locus, only the typed subset was used in association tests. This cohort had only TCR beta chains sequenced, and the lack of alpha or paired-chain data limited which features could be detected. The sequencing pipeline was judged likely to have produced a cluster of highly shared sequence variants as a technical artifact. A few of the identified cytomegalovirus-associated TCR beta chains were confirmed in vitro to be specific for cytomegalovirus antigens. In a later genetic analysis, a missense DCLRE1C variant was associated with V-gene and J-gene trimming of TCR beta chains, and the association was replicated in an independent cohort. A later analysis reported that several top co-occurrence clusters appeared linked to parvovirus B19, influenza, CMV and Epstein-Barr virus. Most TCR sequences were seen in very few donors, while some public TCRs were found in many individuals. In a later analysis, the rate of TCR association differed among HLA loci, with DRB1 alleles having the most associated TCRs and HLA-C alleles having the fewest. Some 16 rarely observed V segments, including chromosome 9 orphons, were excluded from the earlier analysis of several hundred of the donors because counts were too low. Compared with equally common non-associated chains, HLA-associated TCR beta chains in a later analysis were more clonally expanded and had lower generation probabilities. In a later analysis, most CMV-associated TCR beta chains were found to appear HLA-restricted, with HLA associations seemingly driven largely by CMV exposure. The study listed 150 to 200 TCR beta chains as associated with cytomegalovirus. The classifier was reported to diagnose cytomegalovirus status with high specificity and sensitivity in both the original and validation cohorts. Compared with the roughly 700-donor mean, donors in an Asian-associated ancestry cluster had fewer N-insertions in productive TCRs, according to a later genetic analysis. Some IMGT-functional V segments, including TRBV6-2 and TRBV6-3, could not be distinguished by the 87-base-pair reads and were therefore excluded. Linkage disequilibrium might explain the correlated functional status among segregating V segments, but an unknown experimental factor could not be ruled out. When HLA alleles, especially DR and DQ, strongly co-occurred, attributing TCR associations to individual alleles was difficult. The authors suggested that the approach could potentially be generalized to other disease states and immunological phenotypes. Broadly in line with IMGT annotations, most TCR beta V segments showed up in productive rearrangements about 87% or about 30% of the time in an earlier analysis of 587 of the donors.

A distance of 21 bases separates the germline ends of V and J, which lose 8 bases and 5 bases respectively. The CDR3 goes from the cysteine to the phenylalanine over 16 residues. Kept here is only the CDR3 DNA, which spans 48 bases and is read in frame from base 1. The germline V gene yields MGHDK for CDR1 and SYGVNS for CDR2. A remark on this clone: What antigen it recognizes has not been identified.

The cohort consisted of some 730 healthy bone marrow donors. Cohort members were all nominally healthy when sampled, although unrecorded immune exposures were likely present. The donor tested CMV seronegative and was one of the 352 seronegative cohort members. Each donor provided a peripheral blood sample, and peripheral blood mononuclear cells were used for TCR beta sequencing. Genomic DNA extraction from the blood cell samples was performed with the Qiagen DNeasy Blood Extraction Kit. Library generation was performed with the immunoSEQ multiplex PCR assay. For the multiplex PCR, a mixture combining 60 forward primers for TCR Vbeta segments and 13 reverse primers for TCR Jbeta segments was used. The CDR3 region of rearranged TCR beta genes was amplified from genomic DNA by a multiplex PCR assay. On the Illumina HiSeq System, the amplified TCR beta libraries were sequenced as 87-base-pair reads. The authors' analysis ran thus. In a later analysis, roughly 80 million unique TCR beta chains were counted across the 500 to 700 repertoires, and approximately 11 million of these chains were shared by at least two donors. Raw reads were error-corrected and collapsed into unique sequences with a nearest-neighbor algorithm that merged closely related sequences to remove PCR and sequencing errors. V, D and J gene segments were assigned by aligning CDR3 sequences to IMGT reference sequences. Each retained sequence needed at least a six-nucleotide match to both a V gene segment and a J gene segment. Rearrangements were called productive when the CDR3 lacked stop codons and stayed in frame with V and J; all others were non-productive. Following IMGT convention, CDR3 was defined as the stretch from the second conserved V-encoded cysteine up to the conserved J-encoded phenylalanine. Sequences without an unambiguous match to a single V gene segment were excluded from the earlier analysis of several hundred of the donors. In an earlier analysis of several hundred of the donors, V segments were called functional above 56.7% productive rearrangements and were called segregating when the between-donor standard deviation exceeded 5%. A statistical classification framework was built to diagnose cytomegalovirus status from the catalog of TCR beta chain sequences. V and J gene assignment, in a later analysis, came from comparing TCR nucleotide sequences with IMGT/GENE-DB human TR gene sequences. In a later analysis, CDR3 sequences and most-parsimonious VDJ recombination scenarios were assigned using the TCRdist pipeline. A later analysis defined each TCR beta chain by its CDR3 amino acid sequence plus V-gene family, and excluded reads lacking a unique V-gene family. A later analysis removed several hundred highly shared, low-generation-probability nucleotide sequences to deal with suspected cross-contamination and a sequencing artifact. For each public chain, a later analysis derived a clonal expansion index from normalized ranks of inferred template counts within each repertoire. Generation probabilities in a later analysis came from a VDJ recombination model fitted to out-of-frame rearrangements, and those results were checked against IGoR. In a later analysis, TCR-TCR, TCR-HLA and TCR-CMV co-occurrence was scored with hypergeometric tests, and a repertoire-size bias correction was applied to TCR pairs. A later analysis estimated false discovery rates by permuting HLA or CMV assignments 20 times. In a later analysis, co-occurring TCRs were grouped with DBSCAN, and TCRdist sequence similarity was added when clustering was performed within HLA-allele-positive subsets. For co-occurrence clustering, repertoires with fewer than 30,000 or more than 120,000 public chains were excluded, along with a handful of repertoires with anomalous nucleotide sharing. TCRdb took this table from immuneACCESS and kept in-frame rearrangements with V and J called. Such tables lack part of the clones; where checked against another copy, unresolved V genes explain under half of the gap, and the rest is unexplained. Clone size and the V and J calls come from that table; the DNA yielded D and trimming. This sample's table has entries for some 120,000 clones. About 3.8% of the sample belongs to the ten largest clones.

This receptor was identified in a man aged 25-40 years in good health and CMV-seronegative. The sequenced material came from PBMCs. This chain joins TRBV25-1 to TRBJ1-4; 6 matching bases give a weak D call of TRBD1. The DNA reads TGTGCCAGCTCGAGAATCCAGCAGGGGCCGAATGAAAAACTGTTTTTT. Protein translation: CASSRIQQGPNEKLFF.